Described below is a single TCR beta chain sequence and its context. This CDR3 region has 16 residues. Germline V gene sequence: CDR1 KGHSH, CDR2 LQKENI. The V segment lost 3 bases and the J segment 3 bases; nucleotides outside the gene matches: 7. Recruitment covered about 25 US areas and drew participants whose ages spanned about 18 to 95 years. Categorization into cohorts depended on clinical history that participants reported. These data belong to a study of blood T cell repertoires in COVID-19. On the study more broadly: Either two negative PCRs, clearance, or symptom resolution qualified Cohort 3 donors as recovered. Samples of COVID-19 (acute and convalescent) were obtained from the United States, Italy and Spain.

Some clones are missing from TCRdb's copy, which holds only in-frame ones; the method was immunoSEQ multiplex PCR. The sample includes roughly 210,000 clones, roughly 87% seen only once; the top ten take 7% to 7.5%. The sequencing input was PBMCs or T cells enriched from blood (not recorded which). The chain joins TRBV18 to TRBJ2-1; 8 nucleotides align to TRBD1. This sequence originates from a young man in a cohort exposed to, infected with or recovered from COVID-19 (not recorded which). CDR3 protein: CASSPQGAGYYNEQFF. In DNA, the CDR3 is TGTGCCAGCTCACCCCAGGGGGCAGGGTACTACAATGAGCAGTTCTTC.